These 24 T cell receptor beta chains came from one sample sequenced in a study of regulatory T cells in long-lasting Graves disease. Arm-PCR of CDR3 regions and iRepertoire HTBI primers were the basis on which TCR beta libraries were built. TCRdb reprocessed the multiplex PCR reads via MiXCR and lists one record per CDR3 protein. The sample consists of over 500,000 distinct CDR3 sequences, 15% to 20% of them appearing once. The time point denotes: newly diagnosed GD, antithyroid drugs for less than 3 months. Isolated PBMC RNA provided the starting material for the TCR library. The data also belong to a second study, concerning T cells in Graves' hyperthyroidism and ophthalmopathy.

Sequencing was performed on peripheral blood mononuclear cells (PBMCs), taken at new diagnosis, from a patient treated with antithyroid drugs. These TCRs come from a man aged 18 to 35 with Graves disease.

The chain carries TRBV20-1 and TRBJ2-3, with D perhaps matching TRBD2 (5 bases). V gave up 0 bases and J gave up 4 bases, with 11 bases separating them. The germline V gene has CDR1 DFQATT and CDR2 SNEGSKA (reference sequence). CDR3 length: 14 residues. For the CDR3, the DNA is TGCAGTGCTAGAGAGTATCCCGGGGCAGATACGCAGTATTTT. Translation: CSAREYPGADTQYF.

This clonotype showed up many times. The V gene is TRBV27, the J gene TRBJ2-7, with D possibly matching TRBD2 (6 bases). The germline V and J ends were trimmed by 2 bases and 3 bases, with 23 bases remaining between them. The CDR3 loop spans 18 amino acids. CDR1 is MNHEY, CDR2 SMNVEV, per germline (reference sequence). CDR3: CASSLRSTGLVLHYEQYF. CDR3 DNA sequence: TGTGCCAGCAGTTTACGGAGCACGGGACTCGTTCTTCACTACGAGCAGTACTTC.

This clonotype was detected ten times or more. The rearrangement links TRBV11-1 to TRBJ2-2; unclear D gene. Trimming took off 1 base at V and 7 bases at J, with 7 bases between the two ends. The germline V gene has CDR1 SGHAT and CDR2 FQDESV (reference sequence). CDR3 length: 13 residues. The CDR3 here is CASSLGQGGELFF. The CDR3 DNA reads TGTGCCAGCAGCTTAGGACAAGGCGGGGAGCTGTTTTTT. Full variable domain (missing parts from reference TRBV11-1 and TRBJ2-2): EAEVAQSPRYKITEKSQAVAFWCDPISGHATLYWYRQILGQGPELLVQFQDESVVDDSQLPKDRFSAERLKGVDSTLKIQPAELGDSAMYLCASSLGQGGELFFGEGSRLTVL.

This clonotype has ten or more counts. The chain employs TRBV29-1 and TRBJ2-7; TRBD1 aligns across 8 bases. The ends lost 6 bases at V and 6 bases at J; junction bases unmatched: 7. In germline, CDR1 is SQVTM, CDR2 ANQGSEA. The CDR3 spans 12 residues. The CDR3 DNA is TGCAGCGTCACTCAGGGGGCTAGCGAGCAGTACTTC. This encodes CSVTQGASEQYF.

This clonotype was detected a few times. This chain joins TRBV20-1 and TRBJ1-4; TRBD1 matches at 8 bases. With V trimmed by 4 bases and J by 0 bases, 7 bases remained unmatched. From germline, CDR1 is DFQATT and CDR2 SNEGSKA (reference sequence). The CDR3 spans 16 residues. This CDR3 reads CSATGGEAATNEKLFF. CDR3 sequence (DNA): TGCAGTGCTACAGGGGGCGAGGCGGCAACTAATGAAAAACTGTTTTTT.

This chain joins TRBV28 and TRBJ1-1; D unresolved. V was pared by 7 bases and J by 2 bases, with 20 bases between. CDR1 is MDHEN and CDR2 is SYDVKM in the germline V gene. The CDR3 contains 16 residues. CDR3 sequence reads: CASTIIGRFGNTEAFF. The CDR3 region has the DNA TGTGCCAGCACGATAATTGGGCGCTTTGGAAACACTGAAGCTTTCTTT. Supplemented by reference TRBV28 and TRBJ1-1, the full variable domain reads DVKVTQSSRYLVKRTGEKVFLECVQDMDHENMFWYRQDPGLGLRLIYFSYDVKMKEKGDIPEGYSVSREKKERFSLILESASTNQTSMYLCASTIIGRFGNTEAFFGQGTRLTVV.

V is TRBV7-9 and J is TRBJ1-1; TRBD1 might be the D (6 bases). Germline assignment: CDR1 SEHNR and CDR2 FQNEAQ (reference sequence). This CDR3 contains 13 residues. Trimming left V 4 bases short and J 11 bases short, with 17 bases between. CDR3 sequence: CASSYGGNGGAFF. Here the CDR3 DNA reads TGTGCCAGCAGCTACGGCGGAAACGGGGGCGCTTTCTTT.

This clonotype has a count of ten or more. This rearrangement joins TRBV4-1 to TRBJ1-3, with D unresolved. The CDR3 covers 17 residues. Germline V gene lookup returns CDR1 MGHRA and CDR2 YSYEKL. V was pared by 1 base and J by 1 base, with 14 bases between. CDR3 sequence (DNA): TGCGCCAGCAGCCAAGTTCCGCTAAGGGAGTCTGGAAACACCATATATTTT. It codes for CASSQVPLRESGNTIYF.

This clonotype was found many times. This chain connects TRBV7-9 to TRBJ2-3; 9 nucleotides line up with TRBD2. Germline values: CDR1 SEHNR, CDR2 FQNEAQ (reference sequence). V gave up 5 bases and J gave up 0 bases; unmatched junction bases: 3. CDR3 length: 15 amino acids. CDR3 sequence (DNA): TGTGCCAGCAGCCCCGCGGGGGGGAGCACAGATACGCAGTATTTT. It is translated as CASSPAGGSTDTQYF.

Worth noting for this clonotype: A much larger clone lies one base from this, so it may be a read error. The rearrangement links TRBV30 to TRBJ2-5, with D unresolved. The CDR3 extends over 12 amino acids. Germline values: CDR1 GTSNPN, CDR2 SVGIG (reference sequence). The DNA of the CDR3 is TGTGCCCGGAGTGACATCCAAGAGACCCAGTACTTC. It yields the protein CARSDIQETQYF.

This clonotype was seen ten or more times. The chain has TRBV3-1 and TRBJ1-1, with a weak D call TRBD1 (6 bases). The ends were cut back, 5 bases at V and 4 bases at J, with 14 bases in the middle. CDR3 length equals 14 residues. Germline CDR1 LGHDT, CDR2 YNNKEL (reference sequence). CDR3 DNA sequence: TGTGCCAGCAGCTTGGGGGGCTTCGGCACTGAAGCTTTCTTT. As protein: CASSLGGFGTEAFF.

This clonotype came up many times. The chain has TRBV29-1 and TRBJ2-3, with TRBD2 matching over 7 bases. The CDR3 consists of 14 residues. Germline lookup yields CDR1 SQVTM and CDR2 ANQGSEA. V shed 4 bases, J shed 2 bases, and the junction held 6 bases outside the gene matches. The DNA for the CDR3 is TGCAGCGTTGCTCGGGGGGACCTCACAGATACGCAGTATTTT. Translating it yields CSVARGDLTDTQYF.

This clonotype was detected ten times or more. This chain's CDR3 is CASSLWSTFSYNEQFF. CDR3 in DNA: TGTGCCAGCAGTTTATGGAGCACTTTTTCCTACAATGAGCAGTTCTTC. The chain employs TRBV28 and TRBJ2-1; unclear D gene. Between the trimmed V and J ends, which lost 0 bases and 1 base, there was a span of 10 bases. CDR1 is MDHEN, CDR2 SYDVKM, per germline. The CDR3 contains 16 residues.

This clonotype occurred many times. This rearrangement joins TRBV5-1 to TRBJ2-7; 9 nucleotides align to TRBD1. The CDR3 is made up of 14 amino acids. From germline, CDR1 is SGHRS and CDR2 YFSETQ. Trimming cost V 0 bases and J 9 bases; bases outside gene matches: 7. In DNA, the CDR3 is TGCGCCAGCAGCTTGGAGGGACAGGGCGACGGGCAGTACTTC. It is translated as CASSLEGQGDGQYF.

The sample holds a few counts of this clonotype. This chain joins TRBV6-2 or TRBV6-3 and TRBJ2-1; a possible D gene is TRBD1 (6 bases). V was clipped by 6 bases and J by 2 bases, with 17 bases between them. The CDR3 is made up of 16 amino acids. The germline V gene has CDR1 MNHEY and CDR2 SVGEGT. The CDR3 DNA reads TGTGCCAGCAGGGACCGGGCAGGGGTCCCCTACAATGAGCAGTTCTTC. Translation gives CASRDRAGVPYNEQFF.

This chain links TRBV11-1 with TRBJ1-1; D is perhaps TRBD1 (5 bases). Trimming removed 5 bases from V and 5 bases from J, with 15 bases in between. The CDR3 sequence is 14 residues long. The germline CDR1 and CDR2 sequences are SGHAT and FQDESV (reference sequence). CDR3 bases: TGTGCCAGCAGCCCCGGAAGGGGAGGGACTGAAGCTTTCTTT. Residues: CASSPGRGGTEAFF.

This clonotype was recorded a few times. The V and J genes are TRBV2 and TRBJ1-3, with 7 bases identical to TRBD1. The CDR3 runs to 14 residues. Germline lookup yields CDR1 SNHLY and CDR2 FYNNEI. V lost 6 bases and J lost 4; bases outside the gene matches: 6. DNA of the CDR3: TGTGCCAGCAGAGTGACAGGGCTCGGAAACACCATATATTTT. Protein: CASRVTGLGNTIYF.

This clonotype was detected many times. The chain recombines TRBV30 with TRBJ1-4, with D possibly matching TRBD1 (5 bases). The germline CDR1 and CDR2 sequences are GTSNPN and SVGIG (reference sequence). V was trimmed by 3 bases and J by 6 bases, leaving 14 bases between them. There are 14 residues in the CDR3. CDR3 DNA sequence: TGTGCCTGGAGCGCCGGGACTGCATATGAAAAACTGTTTTTT. It yields the protein CAWSAGTAYEKLFF.

The chain carries TRBV27 and TRBJ1-1; 9 bases map to TRBD1. CDR3 length: 14 residues. J gave up 1 base and V 8 bases, and 5 bases lay outside the gene matches. Germline CDR1 and CDR2: MNHEY and SMNVEV (reference sequence). The CDR3 spells CASGGTGTNTEAFF. CDR3 DNA sequence: TGTGCCAGCGGGGGGACAGGGACGAACACTGAAGCTTTCTTT.

A note on this clonotype: This CDR3 fails to terminate in the conserved phenylalanine or tryptophan, so it likely reflects a read error. The chain employs TRBV27 and TRBJ1-1; D is perhaps TRBD1 (5 bases). This CDR3 is built from 13 residues. Germline values: CDR1 MNHEY, CDR2 SMNVEV (reference sequence). Trimming removed 3 bases at V and 1 base at J, with 6 bases between. Here the CDR3 reads CASSLGPNTEAFS. The CDR3 DNA follows: TGTGCCAGCAGTTTGGGACCGAACACTGAAGCTTTCTCT.

V and J are TRBV6-4 and TRBJ1-5; D unresolved. The CDR3 sequence is 15 residues long. V lost 2 bases and J 0 bases, leaving 8 bases between the germline ends. Looked up from germline, CDR1 is MRHNA and CDR2 is SNTAGT. The CDR3 region is CASSDRGNSNQPQHF. CDR3 sequence (DNA): TGTGCCAGCAGTGACAGAGGAAATAGCAATCAGCCCCAGCATTTT.

This clonotype was seen only a few times. The chain carries TRBV3-1 and TRBJ2-7; 7 nucleotides line up with TRBD2. Germline V gives CDR1 LGHDT, CDR2 YNNKEL (reference sequence). Trimming cost V 3 bases and J 2 bases; bases outside gene matches: 16. This CDR3 spans 18 amino acids. In DNA, the CDR3 is TGTGCCAGCAGCCACAGTCTCTCGGAGGGAGGGGTCACCTACGAGCAGTACTTC. This gives the protein CASSHSLSEGGVTYEQYF.

This clonotype was detected only a few times. The chain carries TRBV5-1 and TRBJ2-1; D is perhaps TRBD1 (5 bases). Germline values: CDR1 SGHRS, CDR2 YFSETQ. The CDR3 extends over 13 amino acids. V was trimmed by 5 bases and J by 4 bases, leaving 10 bases between them. CDR3 protein: CASRVGEYNEQFF. CDR3 nucleotide sequence: TGCGCCAGCAGGGTAGGGGAATACAATGAGCAGTTCTTC.

This chain links TRBV5-1 with TRBJ1-1, with D maybe TRBD1 (5 bases). The germline CDR1 and CDR2 sequences are SGHRS and YFSETQ. V shed 4 bases and J shed 3 bases, with 13 bases lying between them. This CDR3 comprises 14 residues. The CDR3 loop reads CASSLRDPDTEAFF. CDR3 sequence (DNA): TGCGCCAGCAGCCTCCGGGACCCTGACACTGAAGCTTTCTTT.